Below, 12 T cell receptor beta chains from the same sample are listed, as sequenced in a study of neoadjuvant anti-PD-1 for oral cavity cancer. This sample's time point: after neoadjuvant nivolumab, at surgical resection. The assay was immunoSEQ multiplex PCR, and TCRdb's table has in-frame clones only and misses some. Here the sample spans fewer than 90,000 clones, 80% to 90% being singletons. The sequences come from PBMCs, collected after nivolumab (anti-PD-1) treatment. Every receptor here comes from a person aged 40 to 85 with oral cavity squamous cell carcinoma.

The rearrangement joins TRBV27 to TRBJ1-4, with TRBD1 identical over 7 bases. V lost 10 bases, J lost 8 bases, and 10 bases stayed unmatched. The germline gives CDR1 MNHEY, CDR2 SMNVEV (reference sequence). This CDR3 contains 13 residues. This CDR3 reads CATLDRVNEKLFF. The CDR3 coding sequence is TGTGCCACCCTCGACAGGGTAAACGAAAAACTGTTTTTT.

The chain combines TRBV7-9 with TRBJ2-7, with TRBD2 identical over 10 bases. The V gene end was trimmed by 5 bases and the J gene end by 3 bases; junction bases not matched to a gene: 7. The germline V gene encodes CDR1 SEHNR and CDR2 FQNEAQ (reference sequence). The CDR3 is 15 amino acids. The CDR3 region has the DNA TGTGCCAGCAGCCCTCAACTAGCGGGAAGCTACGAGCAGTACTTC. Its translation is CASSPQLAGSYEQYF.

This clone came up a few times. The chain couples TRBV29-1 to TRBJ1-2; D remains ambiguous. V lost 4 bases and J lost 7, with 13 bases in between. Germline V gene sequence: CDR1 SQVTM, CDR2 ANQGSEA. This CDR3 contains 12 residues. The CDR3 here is CSVVLGVGGYTF. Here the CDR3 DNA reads TGCAGCGTTGTGCTGGGAGTAGGTGGCTACACCTTC. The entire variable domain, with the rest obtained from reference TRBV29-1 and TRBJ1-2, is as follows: SAVISQKPSRDICQRGTSLTIQCQVDSQVTMMFWYRQQPGQSLTLIATANQGSEATYESGFVIDKFPISRPNLTFSTLTVSNMSPEDSSIYLCSVVLGVGGYTFGSGTRLTVV.

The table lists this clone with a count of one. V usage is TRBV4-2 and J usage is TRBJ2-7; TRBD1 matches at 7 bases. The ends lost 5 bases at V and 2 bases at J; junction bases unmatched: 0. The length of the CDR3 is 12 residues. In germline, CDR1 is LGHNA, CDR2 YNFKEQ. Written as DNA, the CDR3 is TGTGCCAGCAGCGGACAGGCCTACGAGCAGTACTTC. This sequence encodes CASSGQAYEQYF.

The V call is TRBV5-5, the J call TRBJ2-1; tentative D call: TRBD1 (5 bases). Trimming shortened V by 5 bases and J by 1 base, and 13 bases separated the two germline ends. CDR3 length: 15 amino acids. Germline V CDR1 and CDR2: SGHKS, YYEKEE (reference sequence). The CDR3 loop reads CASRQDPVSYNEQFF. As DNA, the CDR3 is TGTGCCAGCAGACAGGACCCCGTGTCCTACAATGAGCAGTTCTTC.

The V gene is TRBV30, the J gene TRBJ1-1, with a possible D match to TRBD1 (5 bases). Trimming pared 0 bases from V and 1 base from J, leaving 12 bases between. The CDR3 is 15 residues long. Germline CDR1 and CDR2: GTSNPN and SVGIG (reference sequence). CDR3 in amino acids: CAWSVKAGRNTEAFF. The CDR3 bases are TGTGCCTGGAGTGTAAAGGCAGGGAGGAACACTGAAGCTTTCTTT.

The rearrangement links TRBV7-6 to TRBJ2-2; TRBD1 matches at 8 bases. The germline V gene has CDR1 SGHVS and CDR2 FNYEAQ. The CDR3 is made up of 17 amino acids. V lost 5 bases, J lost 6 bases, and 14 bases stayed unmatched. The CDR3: CASSTQMGQAASGELFF. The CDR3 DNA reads TGTGCCAGCAGCACCCAAATGGGACAGGCCGCCTCCGGGGAGCTGTTTTTT.

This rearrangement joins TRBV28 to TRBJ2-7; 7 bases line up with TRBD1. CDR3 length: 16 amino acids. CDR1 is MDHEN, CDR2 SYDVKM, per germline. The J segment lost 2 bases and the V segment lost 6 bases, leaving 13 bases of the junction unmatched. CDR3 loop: CASSPYDRVVAYEQYF. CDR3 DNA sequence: TGTGCCAGCAGCCCTTACGACAGGGTGGTAGCCTACGAGCAGTACTTC. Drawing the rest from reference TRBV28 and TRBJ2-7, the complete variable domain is DVKVTQSSRYLVKRTGEKVFLECVQDMDHENMFWYRQDPGLGLRLIYFSYDVKMKEKGDIPEGYSVSREKKERFSLILESASTNQTSMYLCASSPYDRVVAYEQYFGPGTRLTVT.

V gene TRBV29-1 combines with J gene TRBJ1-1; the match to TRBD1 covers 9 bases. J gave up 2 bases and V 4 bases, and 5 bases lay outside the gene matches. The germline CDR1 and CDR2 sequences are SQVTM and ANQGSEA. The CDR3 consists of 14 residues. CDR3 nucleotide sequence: TGCAGCGTTGCACAGGGGGCAGGAAACACTGAAGCTTTCTTT. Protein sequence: CSVAQGAGNTEAFF.

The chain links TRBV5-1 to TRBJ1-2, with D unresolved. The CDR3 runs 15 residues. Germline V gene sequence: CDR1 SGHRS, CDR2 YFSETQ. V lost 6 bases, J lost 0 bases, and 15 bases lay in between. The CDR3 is CASTINPSANYGYTF. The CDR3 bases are TGCGCCAGCACTATTAACCCGAGTGCTAACTATGGCTACACCTTC. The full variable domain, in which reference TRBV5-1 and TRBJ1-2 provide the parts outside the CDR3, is KAGVTQTPRYLIKTRGQQVTLSCSPISGHRSVSWYQQTPGQGLQFLFEYFSETQRNKGNFPGRFSGRQFSNSRSEMNVSTLELGDSALYLCASTINPSANYGYTFGSGTRLTVV.

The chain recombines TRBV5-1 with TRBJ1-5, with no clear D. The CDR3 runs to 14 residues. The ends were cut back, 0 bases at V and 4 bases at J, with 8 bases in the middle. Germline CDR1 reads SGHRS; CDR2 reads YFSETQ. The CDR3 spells CASSLEPENQPQHF. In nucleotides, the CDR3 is TGCGCCAGCAGCTTGGAGCCAGAAAATCAGCCCCAGCATTTT.

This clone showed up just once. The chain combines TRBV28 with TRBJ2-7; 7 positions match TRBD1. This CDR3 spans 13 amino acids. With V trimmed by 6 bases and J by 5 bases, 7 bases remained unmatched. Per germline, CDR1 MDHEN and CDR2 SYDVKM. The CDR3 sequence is CASRLYRGDEQYF. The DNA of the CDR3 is TGTGCCAGCAGACTCTACAGGGGCGACGAGCAGTACTTC.